The 2 T cell receptor beta chains given below trace back to one sample, sequenced in a study of graft-versus-host responses after intestinal transplantation. The antigens for these receptors are not known. The table came from immunoSEQ multiplex PCR; TCRdb's copy has only in-frame clones and leaves some out. Seen here are 84,000 or so clones, more than 75% observed once, and the top ten hold about 8%. This specimen consisted of unstimulated CD8+ T cells sorted from spleen or lymph node cells, obtained before transplant. These receptors were obtained from a human donor who was the organ donor for an intestinal transplant.

The V call is TRBV6-1, the J call TRBJ1-4, with D perhaps matching TRBD1 (6 bases). Germline loops: CDR1 MNHNS, CDR2 SASEGT. V was cut by 7 bases and J by 4 bases, with 13 bases left in between. The CDR3 runs 14 residues. CDR3 in amino acids: CASNEGGGNEKLFF. The CDR3, as DNA: TGTGCCAGCAATGAGGGGGGCGGTAATGAAAAACTGTTTTTT.

The V call is TRBV5-5, the J call TRBJ1-2; D may be TRBD1 (6 bases). This CDR3 spans 14 amino acids. Germline V gene sequence: CDR1 SGHKS, CDR2 YYEKEE (reference sequence). V was shortened by 5 bases and J by 8 bases, with 19 bases between the two germline ends. The DNA for the CDR3 is TGTGCCAGCAGTTTCACAGGGACCCAGTGGGGCTACACCTTC. The encoded protein is CASSFTGTQWGYTF. The full variable domain, its missing parts supplied by reference TRBV5-5 and TRBJ1-2, is DAGVTQSPTHLIKTRGQQVTLRCSPISGHKSVSWYQQVLGQGPQFIFQYYEKEERGRGNFPDRFSARQFPNYSSELNVNALLLGDSALYLCASSFTGTQWGYTFGSGTRLTVV.